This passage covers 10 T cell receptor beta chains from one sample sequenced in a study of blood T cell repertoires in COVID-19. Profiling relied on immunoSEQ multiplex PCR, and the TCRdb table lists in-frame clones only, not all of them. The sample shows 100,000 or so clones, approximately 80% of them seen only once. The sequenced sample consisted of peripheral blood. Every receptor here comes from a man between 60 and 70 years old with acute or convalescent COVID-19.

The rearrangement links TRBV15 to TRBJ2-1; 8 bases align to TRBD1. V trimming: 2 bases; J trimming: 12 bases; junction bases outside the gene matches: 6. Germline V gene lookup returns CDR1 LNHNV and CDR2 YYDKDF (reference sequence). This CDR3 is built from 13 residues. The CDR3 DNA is TGTGCCACCAGCAGAACACAGGGGGGATGGCAGTTCTTC. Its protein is CATSRTQGGWQFF.

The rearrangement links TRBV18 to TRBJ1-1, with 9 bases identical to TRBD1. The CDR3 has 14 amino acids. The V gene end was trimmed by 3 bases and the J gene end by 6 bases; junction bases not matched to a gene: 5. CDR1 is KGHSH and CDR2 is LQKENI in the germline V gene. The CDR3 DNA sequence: TGTGCCAGCTCACCCGACAGGGGGAAAGCTGAAGCTTTCTTT. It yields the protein CASSPDRGKAEAFF.

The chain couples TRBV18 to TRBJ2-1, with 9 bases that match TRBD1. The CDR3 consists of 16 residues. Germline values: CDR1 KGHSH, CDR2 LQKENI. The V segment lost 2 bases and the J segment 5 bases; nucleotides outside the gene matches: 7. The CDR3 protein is CASSPSGTGKDNEQFF. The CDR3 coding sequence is TGTGCCAGCTCACCATCCGGGACAGGGAAAGACAATGAGCAGTTCTTC.

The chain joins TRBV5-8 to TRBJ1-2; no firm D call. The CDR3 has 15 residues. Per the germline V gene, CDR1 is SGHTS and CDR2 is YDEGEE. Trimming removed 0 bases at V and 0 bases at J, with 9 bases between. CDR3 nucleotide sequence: TGTGCCAGCAGCTTGGGTCGGGTTACTAACTATGGCTACACCTTC. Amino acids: CASSLGRVTNYGYTF.

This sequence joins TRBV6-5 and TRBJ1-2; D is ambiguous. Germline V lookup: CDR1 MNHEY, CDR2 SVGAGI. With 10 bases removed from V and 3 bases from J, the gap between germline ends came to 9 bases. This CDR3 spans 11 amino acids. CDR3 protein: CATSTHYGYTF. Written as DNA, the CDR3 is TGTGCCACCTCGACACACTATGGCTACACCTTC.

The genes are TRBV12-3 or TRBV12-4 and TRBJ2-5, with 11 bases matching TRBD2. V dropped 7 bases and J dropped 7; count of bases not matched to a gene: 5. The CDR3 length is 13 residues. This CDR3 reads CASTPGTSGTQYF. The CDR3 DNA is TGTGCCAGCACCCCTGGGACTAGCGGGACCCAGTACTTC.

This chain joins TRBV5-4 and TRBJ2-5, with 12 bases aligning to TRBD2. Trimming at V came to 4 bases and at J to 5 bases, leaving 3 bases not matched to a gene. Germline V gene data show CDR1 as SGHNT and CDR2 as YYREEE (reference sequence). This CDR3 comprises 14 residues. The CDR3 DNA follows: TGTGCCAGCAGCCCCGGGACTAGCGGGGAGACCCAGTACTTC. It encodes CASSPGTSGETQYF. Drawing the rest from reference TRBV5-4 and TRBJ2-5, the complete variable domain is ETGVTQSPTHLIKTRGQQVTLRCSSQSGHNTVSWYQQALGQGPQFIFQYYREEENGRGNFPPRFSGLQFPNYSSELNVNALELDDSALYLCASSPGTSGETQYFGPGTRLLVL.

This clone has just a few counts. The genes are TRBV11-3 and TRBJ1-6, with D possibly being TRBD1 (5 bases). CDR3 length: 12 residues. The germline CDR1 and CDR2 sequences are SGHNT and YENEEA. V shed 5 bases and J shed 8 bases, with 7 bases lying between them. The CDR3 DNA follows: TGTGCCAGCAGCCCGGGGGATTCACCCCTCCACTTT. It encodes CASSPGDSPLHF.

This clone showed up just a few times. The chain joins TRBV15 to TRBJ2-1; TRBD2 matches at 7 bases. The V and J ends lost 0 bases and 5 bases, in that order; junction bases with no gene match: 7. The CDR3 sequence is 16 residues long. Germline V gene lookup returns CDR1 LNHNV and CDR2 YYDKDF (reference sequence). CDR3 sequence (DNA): TGTGCCACCAGCAGAGATAAGGCTAGCGGACACAATGAGCAGTTCTTC. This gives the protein CATSRDKASGHNEQFF. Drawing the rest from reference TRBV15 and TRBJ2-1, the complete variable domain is DAMVIQNPRYQVTQFGKPVTLSCSQTLNHNVMYWYQQKSSQAPKLLFHYYDKDFNNEADTPDNFQSRRPNTSFCFLDIRSPGLGDTAMYLCATSRDKASGHNEQFFGPGTRLTVL.

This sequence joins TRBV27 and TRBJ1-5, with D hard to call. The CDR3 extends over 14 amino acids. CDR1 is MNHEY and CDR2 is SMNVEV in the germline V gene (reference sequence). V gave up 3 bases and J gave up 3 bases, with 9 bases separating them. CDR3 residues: CASSFNGFNQPQHF. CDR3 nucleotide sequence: TGTGCCAGCAGTTTTAACGGTTTCAATCAGCCCCAGCATTTT.